A single sample is the source of the 19 T cell receptor beta chains below, sequenced in a study of vaccination effects on CD4 cells after COVID-19. Antigens for these TCRs are unknown. Some clones are missing from TCRdb's copy, which holds only in-frame ones; the method was immunoSEQ multiplex PCR. The sample consists of 52,000 or so clones, approximately 70% of them appearing once. Before any sequencing was done, the ViraFEST assay used viral peptide pools to expand antigen-specific CD4+ T cells. Subsequent to roughly 10 days of culture, CD4+ T cells were isolated. Previously uninfected by SARS-CoV-2, the vaccine recipients also showed negative nucleocapsid antibodies. Sample: CD4+ T cells from PBMCs cultured with SARS-CoV-2 spike peptides, taken before COVID-19 vaccination. These receptors were obtained from a human donor who received a COVID-19 vaccine.

This clone was detected a few times. The chain employs TRBV19 and TRBJ2-1; no clear D. This CDR3 spans 13 amino acids. Looked up from germline, CDR1 is LNHDA and CDR2 is SQIVND (reference sequence). V dropped 3 bases and J dropped 5 bases, with 8 bases sitting between them. The CDR3 coding sequence is TGTGCCAGTAGTATCTTGGTAAACAATGAGCAGTTCTTC. Its translation is CASSILVNNEQFF.

This chain uses TRBV7-9 with TRBJ1-4, with 10 bases identical to TRBD1. The CDR3 consists of 15 residues. Germline V CDR1 and CDR2: SEHNR, FQNEAQ (reference sequence). V lost 5 bases to trimming and J lost 7 bases; unmatched junction nucleotides: 7. The CDR3 spells CASSRDRGMVEKLFF. CDR3 nucleotide sequence: TGTGCCAGCAGCCGGGACAGGGGAATGGTTGAAAAACTGTTTTTT.

The chain combines TRBV5-6 with TRBJ1-2; maybe TRBD1 (5 bases). This CDR3 is 14 amino acids long. The germline gives CDR1 SGHDT, CDR2 YYEEEE. The V end lost 0 bases, the J end lost 5 bases, and 11 bases lay between the germline ends. The CDR3 loop is CASSLGQGGYGYTF. DNA for the CDR3: TGTGCCAGCAGCTTGGGTCAGGGAGGATATGGCTACACCTTC.

The rearrangement uses TRBV7-2 and TRBJ1-3, with D hard to call. Germline-derived CDR1 and CDR2 are SGHTA and FQGNSA. V gave up 0 bases and J gave up 0 bases, with 9 bases separating them. CDR3 size: 16 residues. The CDR3 reads CASSLASWSSGNTIYF. CDR3 DNA: TGTGCCAGCAGCTTAGCCAGTTGGAGCTCTGGAAACACCATATATTTT.

The chain employs TRBV10-1 and TRBJ2-7, with D unresolved. Germline values: CDR1 WNHNN, CDR2 SYGVQD (reference sequence). CDR3 length: 15 residues. Trimming took 0 bases from V and 4 from J, leaving 13 bases between them. CDR3 nucleotides: TGCGCCAGCAGTGAGTCTTGGTTTTATTTGTACGAGCAGTACTTC. Translating it yields CASSESWFYLYEQYF.

The chain links TRBV5-5 to TRBJ2-7; 8 nucleotides line up with TRBD1. V lost 0 bases to trimming and J lost 0 bases; unmatched junction nucleotides: 2. The CDR3 is made up of 15 amino acids. CDR1 is SGHKS, CDR2 YYEKEE, per germline (reference sequence). The CDR3 nucleotides read TGTGCCAGCAGCTTGGGACAGGGGCCCTCCTACGAGCAGTACTTC. This codes for CASSLGQGPSYEQYF.

This clone was observed a few times. The chain links TRBV9 to TRBJ1-2; D call uncertain. Germline CDR1 reads SGDLS; CDR2 reads YYNGEE. The CDR3 runs to 15 residues. V was shortened by 3 bases and J by 7 bases, with 19 bases between the two germline ends. In DNA form, the CDR3 reads TGTGCCAGCAGCGGCCTTGTTGCAGGCGCTGGTGGCTACACCTTC. The encoded protein is CASSGLVAGAGGYTF. Together with reference TRBV9 and TRBJ1-2, the CDR3 gives the full variable domain: DSGVTQTPKHLITATGQRVTLRCSPRSGDLSVYWYQQSLDQGLQFLIQYYNGEERAKGNILERFSAQQFPDLHSELNLSSLELGDSALYFCASSGLVAGAGGYTFGSGTRLTVV.

This rearrangement joins TRBV21-1 to TRBJ2-5; the table calls TRBD1, which could not be checked here. TRBV21-1 counts as a pseudogene. The CDR3 loop spans 14 amino acids. The CDR3 DNA reads as TGTGCCAGCAGCAACCGGGACAGGGTCGAGACCCAGTACTTC. It yields the protein CASSNRDRVETQYF.

The V and J genes are TRBV5-1 and TRBJ1-1; D gene unclear. V shed 0 bases and J shed 0 bases, with 3 bases lying between them. This CDR3 comprises 13 residues. The germline V gene has CDR1 SGHRS and CDR2 YFSETQ. The CDR3 loop is CASSLVLNTEAFF. CDR3 coding DNA: TGCGCCAGCAGCTTGGTACTGAACACTGAAGCTTTCTTT.

This chain uses TRBV5-6 with TRBJ2-1; 7 bases are a match to TRBD2. The V and J ends lost 4 bases and 10 bases, in that order; junction bases with no gene match: 11. Germline V gene data show CDR1 as SGHDT and CDR2 as YYEEEE. The CDR3 length is 14 residues. DNA for the CDR3: TGTGCCAGCAGCGGACTAGTCGGGTTTGGAGAGCAGTTCTTC. Its protein product is CASSGLVGFGEQFF.

The genes are TRBV28 and TRBJ2-7, with 10 bases aligning to TRBD2. The CDR3 consists of 14 residues. Germline V gives CDR1 MDHEN, CDR2 SYDVKM. Germline trimming cut 5 bases from V and 2 bases from J; bases unmatched to any gene: 3. The CDR3 DNA reads as TGTGCCAGCAGTCTAGCGGGGGTAGCCTACGAGCAGTACTTC. It yields the protein CASSLAGVAYEQYF.

The chain has TRBV6-5 and TRBJ2-2, with 8 bases matching TRBD1. The CDR3 consists of 13 residues. The J segment lost 5 bases and the V segment lost 6 bases, leaving 2 bases of the junction unmatched. The germline V gene encodes CDR1 MNHEY and CDR2 SVGAGI. CDR3 coding DNA: TGTGCCAGCAGCGGACAGGGTACCGGGGAGCTGTTTTTT. It translates to CASSGQGTGELFF.

This clone is classed as medium-sized. The genes are TRBV5-6 and TRBJ2-2; the match to TRBD2 covers 11 bases. The CDR3 covers 19 residues. Unmatched junction bases numbered 14, after V lost 1 base and J lost 6 bases. Per germline, CDR1 SGHDT and CDR2 YYEEEE. CDR3 sequence reads: CASSLLGSVLAGVSGELFF. The CDR3 DNA sequence: TGTGCCAGCAGCTTGCTTGGATCGGTACTAGCGGGGGTTTCCGGGGAGCTGTTTTTT.

The rearrangement joins TRBV4-2 to TRBJ2-7, with D possibly matching TRBD1 (5 bases). Germline V gene data show CDR1 as LGHNA and CDR2 as YNFKEQ. Between the trimmed V and J ends, which lost 0 bases and 2 bases, there was a span of 17 bases. The CDR3 contains 17 residues. CDR3 in amino acids: CASSQDPGQPRAYEQYF. The CDR3 DNA is TGTGCCAGCAGCCAAGATCCCGGGCAGCCCAGGGCCTACGAGCAGTACTTC.

This clone was seen more than once but under ten times. The J gene is TRBJ1-2, the V gene TRBV4-1; D uncertain. The CDR3 has 15 residues. Germline CDR1 MGHRA, CDR2 YSYEKL. The V end lost 0 bases, the J end lost 3 bases, and 11 bases lay between the germline ends. The CDR3 sequence: CASSQEGRRDYGYTF. The DNA for the CDR3 is TGCGCCAGCAGCCAAGAAGGGAGGCGAGACTATGGCTACACCTTC.

The chain couples TRBV3-1 (or the pseudogene TRBV3-2) to TRBJ2-7; 12 positions match TRBD2. After removal of 4 bases from V and 2 bases from J, the junction contained 0 bases not matched to a gene. Per germline, CDR1 LGHDT and CDR2 YNNKEL (reference sequence). The CDR3 has 14 residues. The CDR3 region has the DNA TGTGCCAGCAGCCGGACTAGCGGGGCCTACGAGCAGTACTTC. Its translation is CASSRTSGAYEQYF.

This sequence joins TRBV7-8 and TRBJ2-7, with D perhaps TRBD1 (5 bases). V dropped 2 bases and J dropped 7 bases, with 15 bases sitting between them. The CDR3 is made up of 14 amino acids. Germline V gives CDR1 SGHVS, CDR2 FQNEAQ. CDR3 residues: CASSLNQGIGEQYF. The CDR3 DNA reads as TGTGCCAGCAGCTTAAACCAGGGAATAGGGGAGCAGTACTTC.

The DNA for the CDR3 is TGTGCCACCAGTGAGGGACAGGGGGCCTACTCTGGGGCCAACGTCCTGACTTTC. This translates into CATSEGQGAYSGANVLTF. The chain uses TRBV24-1 and TRBJ2-6; the match to TRBD1 covers 12 bases. CDR3 length: 18 amino acids. CDR1 is KGHDR, CDR2 SFDVKD, per germline. With 4 bases clipped from V and 0 bases from J, the junction kept 3 bases outside the gene matches.

The V and J genes are TRBV6-5 and TRBJ2-7; D could derive from TRBD1 or TRBD2 (5 bases each). The CDR3 covers 15 residues. The V and J ends lost 6 bases and 1 base respectively, with 16 bases between them. The V gene's germline CDR1 is MNHEY and CDR2 SVGAGI. The CDR3, as DNA: TGTGCCAGCAGCCCGGGGCCCCAGGGTTCCTACGAGCAGTACTTC. Its protein product is CASSPGPQGSYEQYF.